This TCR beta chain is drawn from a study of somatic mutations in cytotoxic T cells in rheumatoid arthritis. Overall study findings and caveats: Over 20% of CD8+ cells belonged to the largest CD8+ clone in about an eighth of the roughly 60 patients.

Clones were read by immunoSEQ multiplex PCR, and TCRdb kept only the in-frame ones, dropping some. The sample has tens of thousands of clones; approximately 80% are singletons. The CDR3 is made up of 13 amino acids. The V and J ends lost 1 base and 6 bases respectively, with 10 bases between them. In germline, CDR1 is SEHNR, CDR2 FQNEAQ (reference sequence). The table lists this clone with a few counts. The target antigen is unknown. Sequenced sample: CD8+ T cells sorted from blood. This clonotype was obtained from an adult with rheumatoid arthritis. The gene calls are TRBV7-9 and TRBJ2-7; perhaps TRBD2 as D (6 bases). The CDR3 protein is CASSLGGGSEQYF. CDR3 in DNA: TGTGCCAGCAGCTTAGGGGGAGGTAGCGAGCAGTACTTC.